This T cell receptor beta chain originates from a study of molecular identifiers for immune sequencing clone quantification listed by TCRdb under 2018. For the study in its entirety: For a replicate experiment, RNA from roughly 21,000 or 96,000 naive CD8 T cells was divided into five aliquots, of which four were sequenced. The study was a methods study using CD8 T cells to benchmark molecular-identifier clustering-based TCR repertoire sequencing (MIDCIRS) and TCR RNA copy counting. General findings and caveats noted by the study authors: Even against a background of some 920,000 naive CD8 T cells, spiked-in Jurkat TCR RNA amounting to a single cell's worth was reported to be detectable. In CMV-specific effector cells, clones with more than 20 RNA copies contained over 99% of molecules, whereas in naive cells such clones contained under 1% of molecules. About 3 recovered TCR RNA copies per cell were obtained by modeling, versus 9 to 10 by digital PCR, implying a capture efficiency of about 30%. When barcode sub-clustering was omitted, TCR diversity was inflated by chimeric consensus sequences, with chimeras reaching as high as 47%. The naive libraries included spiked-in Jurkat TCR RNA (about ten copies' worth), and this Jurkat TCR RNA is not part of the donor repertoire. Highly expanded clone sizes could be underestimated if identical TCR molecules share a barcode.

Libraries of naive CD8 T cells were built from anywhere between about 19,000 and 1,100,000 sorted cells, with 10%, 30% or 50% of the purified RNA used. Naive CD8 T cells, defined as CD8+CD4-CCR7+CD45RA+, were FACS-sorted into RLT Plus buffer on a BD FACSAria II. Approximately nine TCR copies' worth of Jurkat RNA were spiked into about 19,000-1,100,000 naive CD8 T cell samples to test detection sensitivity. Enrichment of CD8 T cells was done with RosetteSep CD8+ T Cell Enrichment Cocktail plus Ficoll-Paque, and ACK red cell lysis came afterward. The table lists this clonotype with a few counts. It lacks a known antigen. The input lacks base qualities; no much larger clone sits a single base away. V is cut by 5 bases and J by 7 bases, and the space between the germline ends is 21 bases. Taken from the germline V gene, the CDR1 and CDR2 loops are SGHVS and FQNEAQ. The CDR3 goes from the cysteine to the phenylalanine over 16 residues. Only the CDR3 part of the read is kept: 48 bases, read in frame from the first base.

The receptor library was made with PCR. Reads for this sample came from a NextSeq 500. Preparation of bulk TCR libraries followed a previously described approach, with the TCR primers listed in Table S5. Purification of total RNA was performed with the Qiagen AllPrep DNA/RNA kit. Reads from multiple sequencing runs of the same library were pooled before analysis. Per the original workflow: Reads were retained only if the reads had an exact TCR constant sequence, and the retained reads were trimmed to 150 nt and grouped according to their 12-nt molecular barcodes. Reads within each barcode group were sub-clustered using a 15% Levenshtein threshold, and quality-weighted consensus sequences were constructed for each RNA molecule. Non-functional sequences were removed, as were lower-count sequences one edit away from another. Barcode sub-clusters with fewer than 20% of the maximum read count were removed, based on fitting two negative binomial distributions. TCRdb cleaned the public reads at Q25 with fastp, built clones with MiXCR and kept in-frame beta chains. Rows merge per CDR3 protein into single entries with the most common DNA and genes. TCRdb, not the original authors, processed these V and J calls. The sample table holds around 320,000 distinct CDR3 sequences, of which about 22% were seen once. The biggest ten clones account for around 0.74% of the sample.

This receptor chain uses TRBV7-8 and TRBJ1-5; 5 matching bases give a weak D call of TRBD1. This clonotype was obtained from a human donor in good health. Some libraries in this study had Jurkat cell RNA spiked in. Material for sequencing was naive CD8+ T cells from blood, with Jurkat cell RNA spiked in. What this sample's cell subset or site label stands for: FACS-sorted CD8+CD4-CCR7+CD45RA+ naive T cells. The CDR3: CASSHAGRARGQPQHF. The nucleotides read TGTGCCAGCAGCCATGCTGGCAGGGCGCGAGGACAGCCCCAGCATTTT.